The clone carrying this T cell receptor (beta chain) was seen a handful of times. What it binds is unknown. These data are taken from a study of cytomegalovirus exposure and HLA in healthy donors. Study-wide results and caveats: TCR beta V- and J-gene trimming, according to a later analysis, was linked to a missense DCLRE1C variant.

CDR3 length equals 14 residues. In germline, CDR1 is SGHNT, CDR2 YYREEE (reference sequence). V was clipped by 4 bases and J by 8 bases; unmatched bases: 4. The PCR used 60 Vbeta and 13 Jbeta primers. TCRdb keeps only in-frame clones here, not all; method: immunoSEQ multiplex PCR. The profile shows about 170,000 clones, around 73% of them singletons. The chain uses TRBV5-4 and TRBJ1-6; 9 nucleotides agree with TRBD1. This sequence was found in a woman aged 18-29 years in good health and CMV-seropositive. Sample: PBMCs. The CDR3 is CASSIDRGDSPLHF. DNA for the CDR3: TGTGCCAGCAGCATAGACAGGGGGGATTCACCCCTCCACTTT.